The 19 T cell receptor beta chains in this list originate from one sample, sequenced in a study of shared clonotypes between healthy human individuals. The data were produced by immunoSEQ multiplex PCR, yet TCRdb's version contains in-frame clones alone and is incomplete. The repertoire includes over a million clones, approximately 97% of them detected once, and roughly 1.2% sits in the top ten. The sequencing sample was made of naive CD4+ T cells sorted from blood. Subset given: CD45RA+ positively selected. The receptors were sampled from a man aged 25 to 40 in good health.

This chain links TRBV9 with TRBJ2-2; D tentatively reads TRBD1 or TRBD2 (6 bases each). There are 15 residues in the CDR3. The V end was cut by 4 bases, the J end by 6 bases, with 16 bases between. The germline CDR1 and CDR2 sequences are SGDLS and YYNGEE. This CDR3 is CASSPGALIAGELFF. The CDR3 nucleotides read TGTGCCAGCAGCCCGGGGGCCCTTATCGCCGGGGAGCTGTTTTTT.

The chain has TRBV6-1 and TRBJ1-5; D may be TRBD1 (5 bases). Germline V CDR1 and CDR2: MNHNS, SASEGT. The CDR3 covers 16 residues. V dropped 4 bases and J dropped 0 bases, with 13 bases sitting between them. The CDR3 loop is CASSADRLYSNQPQHF. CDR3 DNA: TGTGCCAGCAGTGCCGACAGATTGTATAGCAATCAGCCCCAGCATTTT.

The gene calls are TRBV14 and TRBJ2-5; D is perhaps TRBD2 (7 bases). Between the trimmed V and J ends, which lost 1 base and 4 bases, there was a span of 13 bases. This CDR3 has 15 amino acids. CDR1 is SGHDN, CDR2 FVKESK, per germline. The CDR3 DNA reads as TGTGCCAGCAGCCAAGTAAGGGGGGGGAGAGAGACCCAGTACTTC. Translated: CASSQVRGGRETQYF.

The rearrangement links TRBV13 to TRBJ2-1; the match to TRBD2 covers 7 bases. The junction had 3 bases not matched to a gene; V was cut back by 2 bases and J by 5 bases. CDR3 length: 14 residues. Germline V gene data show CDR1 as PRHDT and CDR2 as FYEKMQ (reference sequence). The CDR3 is CASSLSLADNEQFF. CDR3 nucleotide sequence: TGTGCCAGCAGCTTAAGTCTAGCGGACAATGAGCAGTTCTTC.

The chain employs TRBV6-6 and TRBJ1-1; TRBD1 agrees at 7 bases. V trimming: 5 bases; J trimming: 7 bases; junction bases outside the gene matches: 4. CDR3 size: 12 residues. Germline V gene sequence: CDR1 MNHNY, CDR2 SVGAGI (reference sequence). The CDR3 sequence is CASSHGTDEAFF. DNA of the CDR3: TGTGCCAGCAGTCACGGGACAGATGAAGCTTTCTTT.

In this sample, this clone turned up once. CDR3 DNA: TGTGCCAGCAGTCCTCGCCCGGGACAGCGAACAGATACGCAGTATTTT. It is translated as CASSPRPGQRTDTQYF. The chain recombines TRBV11-2 with TRBJ2-3; 7 positions agree with TRBD1. The germline V gene has CDR1 SGHAT and CDR2 FQNNGV. The CDR3 loop spans 16 amino acids. The J segment lost 3 bases and the V segment lost 6 bases, leaving 12 bases of the junction unmatched. Supplemented by reference TRBV11-2 and TRBJ2-3, the full variable domain reads EAGVAQSPRYKIIEKRQSVAFWCNPISGHATLYWYQQILGQGPKLLIQFQNNGVVDDSQLPKDRFSAERLKGVDSTLKIQPAKLEDSAVYLCASSPRPGQRTDTQYFGPGTRLTVL.

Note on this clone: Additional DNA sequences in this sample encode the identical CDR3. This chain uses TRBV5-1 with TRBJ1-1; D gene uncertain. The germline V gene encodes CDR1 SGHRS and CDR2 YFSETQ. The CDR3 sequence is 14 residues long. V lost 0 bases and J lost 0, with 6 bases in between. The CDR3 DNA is TGCGCCAGCAGCTTGGCGGGAATGAACACTGAAGCTTTCTTT. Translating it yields CASSLAGMNTEAFF. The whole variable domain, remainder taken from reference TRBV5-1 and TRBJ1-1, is KAGVTQTPRYLIKTRGQQVTLSCSPISGHRSVSWYQQTPGQGLQFLFEYFSETQRNKGNFPGRFSGRQFSNSRSEMNVSTLELGDSALYLCASSLAGMNTEAFFGQGTRLTVV.

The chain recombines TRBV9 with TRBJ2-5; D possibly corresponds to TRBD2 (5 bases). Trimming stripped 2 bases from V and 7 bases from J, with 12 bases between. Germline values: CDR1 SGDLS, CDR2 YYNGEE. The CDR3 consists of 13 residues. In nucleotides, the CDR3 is TGTGCCAGCAGCGTCGGCAAGGAGGCGACCCAGTACTTC. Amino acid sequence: CASSVGKEATQYF.

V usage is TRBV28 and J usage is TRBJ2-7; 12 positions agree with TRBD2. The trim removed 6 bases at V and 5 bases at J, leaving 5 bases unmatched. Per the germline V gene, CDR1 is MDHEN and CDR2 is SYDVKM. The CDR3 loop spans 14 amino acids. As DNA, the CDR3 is TGTGCCAGCAGGATACTAGCGGGAGGAGACGAGCAGTACTTC. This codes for CASRILAGGDEQYF.

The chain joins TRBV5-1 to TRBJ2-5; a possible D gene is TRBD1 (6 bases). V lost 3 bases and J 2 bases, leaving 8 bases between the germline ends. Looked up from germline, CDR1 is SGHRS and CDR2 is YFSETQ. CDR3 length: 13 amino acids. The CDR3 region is CASSWTVQETQYF. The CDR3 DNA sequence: TGCGCCAGCAGCTGGACAGTACAAGAGACCCAGTACTTC.

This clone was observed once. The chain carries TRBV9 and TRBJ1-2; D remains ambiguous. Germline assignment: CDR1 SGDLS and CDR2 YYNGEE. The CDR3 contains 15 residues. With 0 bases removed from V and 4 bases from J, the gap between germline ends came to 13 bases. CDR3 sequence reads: CASSVEPGLRYGYTF. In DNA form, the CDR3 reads TGTGCCAGCAGCGTAGAACCGGGCTTACGCTATGGCTACACCTTC.

The CDR3 nucleotides read TGTGCCAGCAGCCAACCCGGGACCCCGGACCAGTACTTC. This sequence encodes CASSQPGTPDQYF. J is TRBJ2-5 and V is TRBV4-2; D tentatively fits TRBD1 or TRBD2 (5 bases each). CDR1 is LGHNA, CDR2 YNFKEQ, per germline. Trimming left V 2 bases short and J 10 bases short, with 14 bases between. The CDR3 is made up of 13 amino acids.

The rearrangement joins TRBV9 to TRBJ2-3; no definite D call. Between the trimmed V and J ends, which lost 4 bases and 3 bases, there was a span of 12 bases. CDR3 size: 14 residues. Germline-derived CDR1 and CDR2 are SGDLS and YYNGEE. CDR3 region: CASSLGPQTDTQYF. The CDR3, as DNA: TGTGCCAGCAGCCTAGGGCCCCAAACAGATACGCAGTATTTT.

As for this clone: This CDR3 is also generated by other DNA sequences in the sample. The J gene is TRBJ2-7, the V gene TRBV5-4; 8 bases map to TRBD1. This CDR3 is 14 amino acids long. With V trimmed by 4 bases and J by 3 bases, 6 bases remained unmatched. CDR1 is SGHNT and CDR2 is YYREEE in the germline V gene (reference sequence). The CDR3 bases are TGTGCCAGCAGCCACGGACAGGGCCGCTACGAGCAGTACTTC. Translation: CASSHGQGRYEQYF.

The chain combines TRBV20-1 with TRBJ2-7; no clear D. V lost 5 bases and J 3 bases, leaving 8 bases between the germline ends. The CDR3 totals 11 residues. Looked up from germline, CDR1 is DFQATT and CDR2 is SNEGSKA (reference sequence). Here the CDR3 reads CSAVKNYEQYF. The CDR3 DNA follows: TGCAGTGCTGTGAAAAACTACGAGCAGTACTTC.

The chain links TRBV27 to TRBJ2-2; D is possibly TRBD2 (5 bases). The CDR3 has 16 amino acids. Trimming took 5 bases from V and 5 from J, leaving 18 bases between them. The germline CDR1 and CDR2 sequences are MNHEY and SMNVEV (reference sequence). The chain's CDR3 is CASSPPTRGWTGELFF. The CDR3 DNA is TGTGCCAGCAGTCCACCTACTCGGGGTTGGACCGGGGAGCTGTTTTTT.

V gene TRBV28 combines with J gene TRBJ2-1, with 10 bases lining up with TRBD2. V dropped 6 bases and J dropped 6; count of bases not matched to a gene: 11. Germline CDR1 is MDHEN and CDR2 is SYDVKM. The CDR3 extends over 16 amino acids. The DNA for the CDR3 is TGTGCCAGCAGCTTCAATAGCGGGAGGCCTACCAATGAGCAGTTCTTC. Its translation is CASSFNSGRPTNEQFF.

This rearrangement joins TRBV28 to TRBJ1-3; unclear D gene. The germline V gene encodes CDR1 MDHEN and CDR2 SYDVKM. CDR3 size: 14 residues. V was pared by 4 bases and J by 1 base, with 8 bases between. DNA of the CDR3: TGTGCCAGCAGTTCAGCGGGGTCTGGAAACACCATATATTTT. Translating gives CASSSAGSGNTIYF. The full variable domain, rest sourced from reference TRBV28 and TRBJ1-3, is DVKVTQSSRYLVKRTGEKVFLECVQDMDHENMFWYRQDPGLGLRLIYFSYDVKMKEKGDIPEGYSVSREKKERFSLILESASTNQTSMYLCASSSAGSGNTIYFGEGSWLTVV.

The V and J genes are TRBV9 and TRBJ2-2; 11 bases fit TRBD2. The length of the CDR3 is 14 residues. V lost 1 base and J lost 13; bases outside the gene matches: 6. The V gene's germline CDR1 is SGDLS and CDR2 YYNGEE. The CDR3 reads CASSVTSGSGGLFF. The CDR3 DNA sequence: TGTGCCAGCAGCGTAACTAGCGGGAGTGGAGGGCTGTTTTTT.